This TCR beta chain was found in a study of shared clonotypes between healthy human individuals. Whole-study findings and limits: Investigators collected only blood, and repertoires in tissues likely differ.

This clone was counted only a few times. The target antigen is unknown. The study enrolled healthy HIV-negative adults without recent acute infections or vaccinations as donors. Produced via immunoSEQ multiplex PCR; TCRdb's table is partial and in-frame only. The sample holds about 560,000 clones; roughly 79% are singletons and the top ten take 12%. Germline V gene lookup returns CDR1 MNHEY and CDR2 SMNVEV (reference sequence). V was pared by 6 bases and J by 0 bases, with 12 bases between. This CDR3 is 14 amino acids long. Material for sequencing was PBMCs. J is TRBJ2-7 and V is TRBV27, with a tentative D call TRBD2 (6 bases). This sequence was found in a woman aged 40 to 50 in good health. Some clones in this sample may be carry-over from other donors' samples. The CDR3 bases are TGTGCCAGCAGCGAAGGGAGGAGCTCCTACGAGCAGTACTTC. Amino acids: CASSEGRSSYEQYF.